What follows is one TCR beta chain and its context. Antigen: not known. Produced via immunoSEQ multiplex PCR; TCRdb's table is partial and in-frame only. The data show over 100,000 clones, with over 65% seen just once and 2.5% to 3.5% held by the top ten. This record belongs to a study of radiotherapy plus CTLA-4 blockade in lung cancer. Whole-study context: Of all patients, around 19% responded objectively and about 30% showed disease control.

Germline CDR1 is SQVTM and CDR2 is ANQGSEA. The CDR3 is 12 amino acids. Trimming removed 5 bases from V and 4 bases from J; junction bases left unmatched: 1. Patients in the study, people with chemo-refractory metastatic non-small-cell lung cancer, received focal radiation plus ipilimumab CTLA-4 blockade. The study, taken as a whole, reports: After radiotherapy and ipilimumab, tumor-derived clones expanded in peripheral blood.

This chain uses TRBV29-1 with TRBJ2-3, with 9 bases identical to TRBD1. The sample was peripheral blood, taken from a patient treated with radiotherapy plus ipilimumab. This TCR came from a human donor with non-small cell lung cancer that progressed on radiotherapy plus ipilimumab. Some clones in this sample may be carry-over from other donors' samples. CDR3 sequence: CSVNRGPDTQYF. The CDR3 region has the DNA TGCAGCGTTAACAGGGGGCCAGATACGCAGTATTTT.